Listed below are T cell receptor beta chains from one sample, sequenced in a study of human T cells and chemical hapten exposure. TCRdb used MiXCR to reprocess the RACE reads, holding one entry per CDR3 protein. The table has hundreds of thousands of distinct CDR3 sequences, about 6% seen once; the top ten hold more than 5.5%. Sequenced material: whole blood, taken in connection with sensitization to the hapten diphenylcyclopropenone (DPC). The receptor source for this set is a woman aged 18-30 years with alopecia areata. Some clones in this sample may be carry-over from other donors' samples. The CDR3 runs from the conserved cysteine through the conserved F or W. The D gene is left open where the match is weak. The size field is filled for only some rows; it gives once, few, many or a size class.

d_gene	abundance	v_gene	j_gene	CDR3aa	CDR3nt
-	-	TRBV9	TRBJ1-1	CASSVATGEAWGNTEAFF	TGTGCCAGCAGCGTAGCTACAGGAGAGGCCTGGGGGAACACTGAAGCTTTCTTT
-	many	TRBV18	TRBJ1-2	CASSSNANYGYTF	TGTGCCAGCTCATCGAATGCTAACTATGGCTACACCTTC
TRBD1	many	TRBV10-3	TRBJ2-7	CAISESGQPALYEQYF	TGTGCCATCAGTGAGTCGGGACAGCCCGCGCTCTACGAGCAGTACTTC
-	few	TRBV11-3	TRBJ2-2	CASSLHQGTSTGELFF	TGTGCCAGCAGCTTACATCAGGGGACGAGCACCGGGGAGCTGTTTTTT
-	many	TRBV6-2/TRBV6-3	TRBJ1-2	CASSMGADGYTF	TGTGCCAGCAGTATGGGGGCTGATGGCTACACCTTC
-	few	TRBV12-3/TRBV12-4	TRBJ1-1	CASVLYRDNTEAFF	TGTGCCAGCGTACTATACAGGGATAACACTGAAGCTTTCTTT
-	-	TRBV28	TRBJ2-2	CASSQGNRGGNTGELFF	TGTGCCAGCAGCCAAGGAAACAGGGGAGGGAACACCGGGGAGCTGTTTTTT
-	many	TRBV6-2/TRBV6-3	TRBJ1-5	CASRTSGTGNQPQHF	TGTGCCAGCAGGACTTCAGGGACGGGCAATCAGCCCCAGCATTTT
-	few	TRBV15	TRBJ2-2	CATSSTGANTGELFF	TGTGCCACCAGCAGTACTGGAGCGAACACCGGGGAGCTGTTTTTT
TRBD1	few	TRBV25-1	TRBJ2-7	CASTSPTGVNEQYF	TGTGCCAGCACCTCCCCAACAGGGGTGAACGAGCAGTACTTC
-	-	TRBV7-9	TRBJ1-1	CASSPPPGSNTEAFF	TGTGCCAGCAGCCCCCCGCCAGGCTCGAACACTGAAGCTTTCTTT
-	few	TRBV12-3/TRBV12-4	TRBJ1-4	CASSLSSGGEKLFF	TGTGCCAGCAGTTTATCCAGTGGAGGTGAAAAACTGTTTTTT
-	few	TRBV29-1	TRBJ2-3	CSVEAPIGPDTQYF	TGCAGCGTTGAAGCTCCTATCGGGCCAGATACGCAGTATTTT
-	-	TRBV27	TRBJ2-3	CASSSLPYSTDTQYF	TGTGCCAGCAGTTCCCTCCCTTATAGCACAGATACGCAGTATTTT
TRBD1	many	TRBV27	TRBJ1-2	CASSLGGAYGYTF	TGTGCCAGCAGCTTAGGGGGCGCCTATGGCTACACCTTC
-	many	TRBV18	TRBJ2-6	CASSPIRSGANVLTF	TGTGCCAGCTCACCAATTCGGTCTGGGGCCAACGTCCTGACTTTC
-	many	TRBV21-1	TRBJ1-5	CASSMSSEMTQHF	TGTGCCAGCAGCATGAGTTCCGAAATGACCCAGCATTTT
TRBD1	many	TRBV9	TRBJ1-1	CASSFTGTGGYEAFF	TGTGCCAGCAGCTTTACCGGGACAGGGGGCTATGAAGCTTTCTTT
-	many	TRBV20-1	TRBJ2-7	CSARLGGSIPTYEQYF	TGCAGTGCTAGATTGGGTGGCAGTATACCAACCTACGAGCAGTACTTC
TRBD1	-	TRBV6-5	TRBJ2-7	CASSRDRVNEQYF	TGTGCCAGCAGCAGGGACAGGGTCAACGAGCAGTACTTC
TRBD2	few	TRBV29-1	TRBJ2-3	CSVEFLAGGSDTQYF	TGCAGCGTTGAGTTCCTAGCGGGGGGTTCAGATACGCAGTATTTT
-	-	TRBV27	TRBJ2-2	CAISLGGQANTGELFF	TGTGCCATCAGTTTAGGTGGGCAGGCGAACACCGGGGAGCTGTTTTTT
-	-	TRBV28	TRBJ1-5	CASSLIQEDQPQHF	TGTGCCAGCAGTTTAATACAAGAAGATCAGCCCCAGCATTTT
TRBD1	-	TRBV18	TRBJ1-4	CASSPNALRQGEKLFF	TGTGCCAGCTCACCGAACGCCTTAAGACAGGGGGAAAAACTGTTTTTT
-	many	TRBV6-2/TRBV6-3	TRBJ1-1	CASSRQYEAFF	TGTGCCAGCAGCCGACAGTATGAAGCTTTCTTT
TRBD1	many	TRBV7-6	TRBJ2-7	CASSLGQGIDNRYEQYF	TGTGCCAGCAGCTTGGGACAGGGTATCGACAACCGCTACGAGCAGTACTTC
TRBD2	-	TRBV4-2	TRBJ2-5	CASSQEGTTQETQYF	TGTGCCAGCAGCCAAGAAGGGACTACACAAGAGACCCAGTACTTC
-	many	TRBV18	TRBJ1-3	CASSPEGVTPSSGNTIYF	TGTGCCAGCTCACCAGAAGGGGTGACACCGAGCTCTGGAAACACCATATATTTT
-	many	TRBV7-9	TRBJ2-7	CASSRIDYEQYF	TGTGCCAGCAGCAGGATCGACTACGAGCAGTACTTC
-	many	TRBV29-1	TRBJ2-5	CSVTGQETQYF	TGCAGCGTAACAGGGCAGGAGACCCAGTACTTC
TRBD1	many	TRBV12-3/TRBV12-4	TRBJ2-7	CASTKDPGQGVLKQYF	TGTGCCAGCACCAAAGATCCGGGACAGGGTGTTTTGAAGCAGTACTTC
-	few	TRBV6-5	TRBJ1-6	CASSYSFRQGNSPLHF	TGTGCCAGCAGTTACTCGTTTAGGCAGGGGAATTCACCCCTCCACTTT
-	many	TRBV10-3	TRBJ2-1	CAISESDREQFF	TGTGCCATCAGTGAGTCTGACCGTGAGCAGTTCTTC
-	few	TRBV29-1	TRBJ2-5	CSVPQLNQDTYQETQYF	TGCAGCGTTCCGCAACTTAACCAGGACACCTACCAAGAGACCCAGTACTTC
-	many	TRBV7-8	TRBJ1-2	CASSLAWDANYGYTF	TGTGCCAGCAGCTTAGCCTGGGATGCAAACTATGGCTACACCTTC